A selection of T cell receptor beta chains follows, all from one sample in a study of T-cell reconstitution after alpha-beta-depleted transplantation in children. TCRdb re-derived calls from the PCR reads in MiXCR, one entry per CDR3 protein. The sample contains about 610,000 distinct CDR3 sequences, 25% to 30% of which appear only once. The sequenced sample was PBMCs, obtained before TCRalphabeta/CD19-depleted stem cell transplant. These receptors came from a boy in the first two years of life with Wiskott-Aldrich syndrome, due to receive a stem cell transplant. Each CDR3 is given with its conserved first and last residue. D genes are given only for firm matches. The size field is filled for only some rows; it gives once, few, many or a size class.

TGTGCCAGCTCACCATTCCGGGACAGATTTAACTATGGCTACACCTTC,CASSPFRDRFNYGYTF,TRBJ1-2,TRBV18,few,TRBD1
TGTGCCAGCTCACCACTGGAGAGGAATTCACCCCTCCACTTT,CASSPLERNSPLHF,TRBJ1-6,TRBV18,.,.
TGTGCCATCAGGGCGGATAGCAATCAGCCCCAGCATTTT,CAIRADSNQPQHF,TRBJ1-5,TRBV10-3,.,.
TGTGCCAGCAGCCTGGGGACTGCGCCTAGCCTGGAGACCCAGTACTTC,CASSLGTAPSLETQYF,TRBJ2-5,TRBV12-3/TRBV12-4,.,.
TGTGCCAGCAGGGCAAGTTCCGGAAACACCATATATTTT,CASRASSGNTIYF,TRBJ1-3,TRBV12-3/TRBV12-4,.,.
TGTGCCAGCAGCAGCCTCCTGTTTTTT,CASSSLLFF,TRBJ2-2,TRBV7-3,few,.
.,CASSFLWDSSLNEQFF,TRBJ2-1,TRBV5-5,few,.
TGTGCCACCAGTGACCCCGGGACTCCCCTTAAGCAGTTCTTC,CATSDPGTPLKQFF,TRBJ2-1,TRBV24-1,few,.
TGTGCCAGCAGCTTAGTGGCCGCGAGCTCCTATAATTCACCCCTCCACTTT,CASSLVAASSYNSPLHF,TRBJ1-6,TRBV7-8,.,.
TGCGCCAGCAGCCATCAGGGACTAGCGGGGAATGAGCAGTTCTTC,CASSHQGLAGNEQFF,TRBJ2-1,TRBV4-1,.,TRBD2
TGCGCCAGCAGCCAAGCTTACGGGGCGGGCGGGAGCGAGAATGAGCAGTTCTTC,CASSQAYGAGGSENEQFF,TRBJ2-1,TRBV4-1,.,TRBD2
TGTGCCAGCAGCTTAGAGACAGGGGTAGCACTCTACGAGCAGTACTTC,CASSLETGVALYEQYF,TRBJ2-7,TRBV7-9,few,TRBD1
TGCGCCAGCAGTGAGCAGGTAGCGGGTAATGAGCAGTTCTTC,CASSEQVAGNEQFF,TRBJ2-1,TRBV10-1,few,TRBD2
TGCGCCAGCAGCTTGATTGGGCTAGCGGGAGCGTGGGAGACCCAGTACTTC,CASSLIGLAGAWETQYF,TRBJ2-5,TRBV5-1,.,TRBD2
TGCGCCAGCAGCGGGGGACTAGCGGGAGGTGCAGATACGCAGTATTTT,CASSGGLAGGADTQYF,TRBJ2-3,TRBV5-1,few,TRBD2
TGCGCCAGCAGCTGGGGGGTTCCCAGCTCCTACAATGAGCAGTTCTTC,CASSWGVPSSYNEQFF,TRBJ2-1,TRBV5-1,few,.
TGTGCCAGCAGTTTACAGGGCGCGAAACGCAGAGACACTGAAGCTTTCTTT,CASSLQGAKRRDTEAFF,TRBJ1-1,TRBV27,few,.
TGTGCCAGCAGCGGCTGGGGCGAGCAGTACTTC,CASSGWGEQYF,TRBJ2-7,TRBV7-9,few,.
TGTGCCATCAGTGGCCGTTATAAGAACACCGGGGAGCTGTTTTTT,CAISGRYKNTGELFF,TRBJ2-2,TRBV10-3,few,.
TGCGCCAGCAGTCGGAAACTAGCGGGAAAAACAGATACGCAGTATTTT,CASSRKLAGKTDTQYF,TRBJ2-3,TRBV5-1,few,TRBD2
TGTGCCAGCAGTCTCAGGGGCGCGGCTGGAAACACCATATATTTT,CASSLRGAAGNTIYF,TRBJ1-3,TRBV5-6,.,.
TGCGCCAGCAGCTTGGAAGGGCCTCGGGAGACCCAGTACTTC,CASSLEGPRETQYF,TRBJ2-5,TRBV5-1,many,.